This T cell receptor (beta chain) was recorded in a study of shared clonotypes between healthy human individuals. Study-level findings and limits: Blood was the sole source, and tissue repertoires probably differ. Clonotype sharing among donors was expected to depend on sequencing depth.

Germline V gives CDR1 MNHEY, CDR2 SVGAGI. This CDR3 is 14 amino acids long. The V segment lost 6 bases and the J segment 5 bases; nucleotides outside the gene matches: 9. A remark on this clone: Its antigen is unknown.

CD4+ cell separation produced CD45RA+ naive and CD45RA-negative memory subsets. Generated by immunoSEQ multiplex PCR, the TCRdb table keeps only in-frame clones and is missing some. Of 150,000 to 200,000 clones in the sample, 90% to 95% were seen once. The chain couples TRBV6-5 to TRBJ2-7; TRBD1 agrees at 8 bases. The clonotype was recovered from a woman in her thirties in good health. Input material: naive CD4+ T cells sorted from blood. Regarding subset: CD45RA+ positively selected. As DNA, the CDR3 is TGTGCCAGCAGCTTGGACAGGGTCAGAAACGAGCAGTACTTC. Translation: CASSLDRVRNEQYF.